One sample yielded the 23 T cell receptor beta chains listed below, sequenced in a study of shared T cell receptors in the human thymus. Sequencing used immunoSEQ multiplex PCR; TCRdb keeps in-frame clones, though not all of them. The sample comprises about 710,000 clones, around 87% of which are singletons, and about 0.0094% rests with the top ten. This same sample was also taken into another study, of human thymus T cells.

Sequencing was performed on thymocytes. These receptor sequences come from a boy younger than two with a congenital heart defect.

V is TRBV6-1 and J is TRBJ2-2; 9 nucleotides line up with TRBD2. The CDR3 consists of 16 residues. CDR1 is MNHNS and CDR2 is SASEGT in the germline V gene. V shed 2 bases and J 4 bases; nucleotides not matched to a gene: 5. This CDR3 reads CASSERAGGRTGELFF. The CDR3 DNA sequence: TGTGCCAGCAGTGAACGGGCGGGGGGGCGCACCGGGGAGCTGTTTTTT.

V usage is TRBV30 and J usage is TRBJ2-5; TRBD1 aligns across 7 bases. V dropped 5 bases and J dropped 2; count of bases not matched to a gene: 5. This CDR3 has 13 residues. Germline loops: CDR1 GTSNPN, CDR2 SVGIG (reference sequence). The CDR3 coding sequence is TGTGCCTGGCTAGGGACAGTTCAAGAGACCCAGTACTTC. This translates into CAWLGTVQETQYF.

The J gene is TRBJ1-3, the V gene TRBV15; D unresolved. The CDR3 is 18 amino acids. Per the germline V gene, CDR1 is LNHNV and CDR2 is YYDKDF (reference sequence). With 0 bases removed from V and 4 bases from J, the gap between germline ends came to 19 bases. CDR3 nucleotides: TGTGCCACCAGCAGAGATCAGGATCGCCCTGTGTACGGAAACACCATATATTTT. This codes for CATSRDQDRPVYGNTIYF.

This chain joins TRBV5-1 and TRBJ1-6; TRBD1 might be the D (5 bases). The germline gives CDR1 SGHRS, CDR2 YFSETQ. The CDR3 has 18 residues. The germline V and J ends were trimmed by 4 bases and 0 bases, with 17 bases remaining between them. The CDR3: CASSIGGGSSSYNSPLHF. The CDR3 region has the DNA TGCGCCAGCAGCATTGGTGGGGGGAGTAGCTCCTATAATTCACCCCTCCACTTT.

The chain couples TRBV4-3 to TRBJ1-4; D remains unclear. V was shortened by 2 bases and J by 3 bases, with 10 bases between the two germline ends. This CDR3 region has 15 residues. Germline V gives CDR1 LGHNA, CDR2 YSLEER. CDR3 region: CASSQKTHPNEKLFF. The CDR3 DNA sequence: TGCGCCAGCAGCCAAAAGACACACCCTAATGAAAAACTGTTTTTT.

The genes are TRBV10-3 and TRBJ2-7; maybe TRBD2 (5 bases). The CDR3 consists of 15 residues. Germline V gives CDR1 ENHRY, CDR2 SYGVKD. The V end was cut by 6 bases, the J end by 0 bases, with 15 bases between. In nucleotides, the CDR3 is TGTGCCATCAGGCTCGGGGAGACATACTCCTACGAGCAGTACTTC. Translated: CAIRLGETYSYEQYF.

Turning to this clone: Other DNA sequences within the sample encode an identical CDR3. The rearrangement uses TRBV30 and TRBJ1-2; TRBD1 agrees at 7 bases. With 7 bases clipped from V and 5 bases from J, the junction kept 19 bases outside the gene matches. The CDR3 runs 16 residues. CDR1 is GTSNPN, CDR2 SVGIG, per germline (reference sequence). The CDR3 region has the DNA TGTGCCTCAGGGGGGAAAGGGACAGTGGGCGGTTATGGCTACACCTTC. It is translated as CASGGKGTVGGYGYTF.

The rearrangement uses TRBV9 and TRBJ2-7, with D possibly matching TRBD1 (6 bases). The V end was cut by 4 bases, the J end by 4 bases, with 18 bases between. The CDR3 is 15 residues long. The germline V gene has CDR1 SGDLS and CDR2 YYNGEE. This CDR3 is CASSPGGVSLYEQYF. Written as DNA, the CDR3 is TGTGCCAGCAGCCCTGGGGGCGTTTCTCTTTACGAGCAGTACTTC.

The chain combines TRBV5-8 with TRBJ1-6; possible D gene TRBD1, 5 bases. Germline V gene data show CDR1 as SGHTS and CDR2 as YDEGEE. CDR3 size: 17 residues. Trimming left V 1 base short and J 7 bases short, with 18 bases between. CDR3: CASSLIKYRTPNSPLHF. The CDR3 nucleotides are TGTGCCAGCAGCTTGATAAAGTATAGGACACCGAATTCACCCCTCCACTTT.

The J gene is TRBJ2-7, the V gene TRBV5-6; 7 nucleotides line up with TRBD2. V shed 4 bases, J shed 2 bases, and the junction held 12 bases outside the gene matches. Per germline, CDR1 SGHDT and CDR2 YYEEEE. This CDR3 is built from 16 residues. The CDR3 loop is CASSQPSGNRTYEQYF. The CDR3 nucleotides read TGTGCCAGCAGCCAACCGAGCGGGAATCGGACCTACGAGCAGTACTTC. The whole variable domain, remainder taken from reference TRBV5-6 and TRBJ2-7, is DAGVTQSPTHLIKTRGQQVTLRCSPKSGHDTVSWYQQALGQGPQFIFQYYEEEERQRGNFPDRFSGHQFPNYSSELNVNALLLGDSALYLCASSQPSGNRTYEQYFGPGTRLTVT.

The gene calls are TRBV5-6 and TRBJ2-1; D not certain. Germline V gene data show CDR1 as SGHDT and CDR2 as YYEEEE. This CDR3 has 11 residues. The V end lost 4 bases, the J end lost 9 bases, and 8 bases lay between the germline ends. This CDR3 is CASSRDCEQFF. For the CDR3, the DNA is TGTGCCAGCAGCAGAGATTGTGAGCAGTTCTTC.

The chain joins TRBV4-1 to TRBJ1-1; D perhaps matches TRBD1 (6 bases). Trimming shortened V by 3 bases and J by 4 bases, and 15 bases separated the two germline ends. Germline V gene data show CDR1 as MGHRA and CDR2 as YSYEKL. The CDR3 runs 15 residues. CDR3 sequence (DNA): TGCGCCAGCAGCCACTCCGGGACAACAGTCACTGAAGCTTTCTTT. Protein: CASSHSGTTVTEAFF.

The V call is TRBV27, the J call TRBJ2-5; 8 bases line up with TRBD1. The CDR3 covers 15 residues. CDR1 and CDR2 from the germline V gene are MNHEY and SMNVEV (reference sequence). V was pared by 6 bases and J by 2 bases, with 8 bases of the junction left unmatched. Written as DNA, the CDR3 is TGTGCCAGCAGGGATCCCGGGACAGGTCAAGAGACCCAGTACTTC. Amino acids: CASRDPGTGQETQYF.

V and J are TRBV9 and TRBJ1-5; perhaps TRBD1 as D (6 bases). V was clipped by 4 bases and J by 5 bases, with 22 bases between them. CDR3 length equals 17 residues. The germline gives CDR1 SGDLS, CDR2 YYNGEE. CDR3 protein: CASSPSRGARSDQPQHF. CDR3 bases: TGTGCCAGCAGCCCAAGCCGGGGGGCTCGGTCCGATCAGCCCCAGCATTTT.

The sample holds one count of this clone. At the DNA level, this CDR3 is encoded by other sequences in the same sample as well. V is TRBV27 and J is TRBJ1-2; no definite D call. This CDR3 is 13 amino acids long. Germline assignment: CDR1 MNHEY and CDR2 SMNVEV (reference sequence). V was trimmed by 6 bases and J by 3 bases, leaving 11 bases between them. CDR3 in DNA: TGTGCCAGCAGCGGAACAGATCACTATGGCTACACCTTC. It specifies CASSGTDHYGYTF.

CDR3 DNA sequence: TGTGCCAGCAGCGTAGGGCTGGGGGGGGGTGGGCCCCAGCATTTT. It specifies CASSVGLGGGGPQHF. V usage is TRBV9 and J usage is TRBJ1-5; the D gene is possibly TRBD1 (5 bases). This CDR3 comprises 15 residues. The germline gives CDR1 SGDLS, CDR2 YYNGEE. Trimming took off 0 bases at V and 9 bases at J, with 16 bases between the two ends.

V gene TRBV7-9 combines with J gene TRBJ2-7; TRBD1 is a possible D gene (5 bases). Trimming pared 5 bases from V and 3 bases from J, leaving 11 bases between. From germline, CDR1 is SEHNR and CDR2 FQNEAQ (reference sequence). This CDR3 comprises 13 residues. The CDR3: CASSPGHNYEQYF. Written as DNA, the CDR3 is TGTGCCAGCAGCCCCGGACATAACTACGAGCAGTACTTC.

The CDR3 reads CASSSAAQGSYEQYF. CDR3 in DNA: TGCGCCAGCAGCTCGGCCGCTCAGGGGTCCTACGAGCAGTACTTC. The genes are TRBV5-1 and TRBJ2-5; D may be TRBD1 (6 bases). The J call is doubtful: the DNA matches TRBJ2-7 better. The CDR3 runs 15 residues. Germline CDR1 is SGHRS and CDR2 is YFSETQ.

Only one count was recorded for this clone. The CDR3 region is CASSQDRDRADTEAFF. Written as DNA, the CDR3 is TGCGCCAGCAGCCAAGATCGTGACAGGGCCGACACTGAAGCTTTCTTT. V and J are TRBV4-3 and TRBJ1-1; 7 bases map to TRBD1. Germline V lookup: CDR1 LGHNA, CDR2 YSLEER. Trimming at V came to 0 bases and at J to 3 bases, leaving 7 bases not matched to a gene. The CDR3 sequence is 16 residues long.

The chain recombines TRBV10-3 with TRBJ2-3; 9 bases line up with TRBD2. The V gene's germline CDR1 is ENHRY and CDR2 SYGVKD. Trimming at V came to 6 bases and at J to 3 bases, leaving 7 bases not matched to a gene. The CDR3 runs to 15 residues. CDR3 sequence reads: CAISCLREGTDTQYF. CDR3 DNA sequence: TGTGCCATCAGCTGCTTGCGGGAGGGAACAGATACGCAGTATTTT.

The chain has TRBV2 and TRBJ1-4; a possible D gene is TRBD1 (6 bases). Germline CDR1 SNHLY, CDR2 FYNNEI. The V and J ends lost 0 bases and 8 bases respectively, with 16 bases between them. CDR3 size: 16 residues. CDR3 nucleotide sequence: TGTGCCAGCAGTGAAGCGTCGGGGGGCTCGGAGGAAAAACTGTTTTTT. Protein sequence: CASSEASGGSEEKLFF. The full variable domain, with the rest looked up from reference TRBV2 and TRBJ1-4, is EPEVTQTPSHQVTQMGQEVILRCVPISNHLYFYWYRQILGQKVEFLVSFYNNEISEKSEIFDDQFSVERPDGSNFTLKIRSTKLEDSAMYFCASSEASGGSEEKLFFGSGTQLSVL.

The chain carries TRBV28 and TRBJ1-4; no clear D. The V gene's germline CDR1 is MDHEN and CDR2 SYDVKM. This CDR3 has 16 residues. V gave up 3 bases and J gave up 4 bases, with 15 bases separating them. The CDR3: CASSFGVAPGNEKLFF. As DNA, the CDR3 is TGTGCCAGCAGTTTCGGAGTCGCGCCTGGTAATGAAAAACTGTTTTTT.

The CDR3 here is CASSEVPDRGRNTQYF. The CDR3, as DNA: TGCGCCAGCAGTGAGGTTCCGGACAGGGGGCGGAATACGCAGTATTTT. The V call is TRBV10-2, the J call TRBJ2-3; 11 bases are shared with TRBD1. V was clipped by 2 bases and J by 7 bases; unmatched bases: 8. Germline V gene lookup returns CDR1 WSHSY and CDR2 SAAADI. The CDR3 runs 16 residues.